These 6 T cell receptor beta chains share one sample of origin, sequenced in a study of blood T cell repertoires in COVID-19. The assay was immunoSEQ multiplex PCR, and TCRdb's table has in-frame clones only and misses some. The top ten hold approximately 12% of the sample, which has about 210,000 clones, 82% seen once. Sequenced: peripheral blood. The receptors stem from a middle-aged woman with acute or convalescent COVID-19.

The chain links TRBV4-3 to TRBJ2-1, with 11 bases fitting TRBD2. Germline CDR1 and CDR2: LGHNA and YSLEER. V lost 2 bases and J lost 8; bases outside the gene matches: 5. The CDR3 contains 15 residues. The CDR3 nucleotides read TGCGCCAGCAGCCAAATAGCGGGAGGGCCAGATGAGCAGTTCTTC. Protein sequence: CASSQIAGGPDEQFF.

This chain joins TRBV2 and TRBJ1-6, with D perhaps TRBD1 (6 bases). The germline V gene encodes CDR1 SNHLY and CDR2 FYNNEI. This CDR3 has 14 amino acids. The V gene lost 5 bases and the J gene lost 6 bases, with 11 bases spanning the gap. The CDR3 region is CASSRDKVNSPLHF. CDR3 nucleotide sequence: TGTGCCAGCAGTCGGGACAAGGTTAATTCACCCCTCCACTTT.

The V gene is TRBV7-6, the J gene TRBJ1-6, with D unresolved. The CDR3 extends over 13 amino acids. CDR1 is SGHVS and CDR2 is FNYEAQ in the germline V gene. The V end lost 7 bases, the J end lost 9 bases, and 13 bases lay between the germline ends. CDR3 coding DNA: TGTGCCAGCAAGCTAGAACCGAGTTCACCCCTCCACTTT. Its protein product is CASKLEPSSPLHF.

The sample holds one count of this clone. The chain employs TRBV6-5 and TRBJ2-1, with 8 nucleotides matching TRBD2. With 7 bases clipped from V and 7 bases from J, the junction kept 6 bases outside the gene matches. From germline, CDR1 is MNHEY and CDR2 SVGAGI. The CDR3 contains 13 residues. In DNA form, the CDR3 reads TGTGCCAGCAAAAAGGGACTAGAGAATGAGCAGTTCTTC. It yields the protein CASKKGLENEQFF.

The V and J genes are TRBV3-1 (or the pseudogene TRBV3-2) and TRBJ2-1; weak D call: TRBD2 (6 bases). V was clipped by 3 bases and J by 9 bases, with 21 bases between them. The CDR3 has 16 amino acids. Germline assignment: CDR1 LGHDT and CDR2 YNNKEL (reference sequence). CDR3 coding DNA: TGTGCCAGCAGCCAGATGGGAGGACTGAAGTTCACTGAGCAGTTCTTC. Amino acid sequence: CASSQMGGLKFTEQFF.

The J gene is TRBJ1-1, the V gene TRBV15; 7 bases map to TRBD1. The CDR3 consists of 14 residues. After removal of 1 base from V and 1 base from J, the junction contained 0 bases not matched to a gene. In germline, CDR1 is LNHNV, CDR2 YYDKDF (reference sequence). The CDR3 sequence is CATSRGQGNTEAFF. DNA for the CDR3: TGTGCCACCAGCAGAGGACAGGGGAACACTGAAGCTTTCTTT. The full variable domain, completed using reference TRBV15 and TRBJ1-1, is DAMVIQNPRYQVTQFGKPVTLSCSQTLNHNVMYWYQQKSSQAPKLLFHYYDKDFNNEADTPDNFQSRRPNTSFCFLDIRSPGLGDTAMYLCATSRGQGNTEAFFGQGTRLTVV.